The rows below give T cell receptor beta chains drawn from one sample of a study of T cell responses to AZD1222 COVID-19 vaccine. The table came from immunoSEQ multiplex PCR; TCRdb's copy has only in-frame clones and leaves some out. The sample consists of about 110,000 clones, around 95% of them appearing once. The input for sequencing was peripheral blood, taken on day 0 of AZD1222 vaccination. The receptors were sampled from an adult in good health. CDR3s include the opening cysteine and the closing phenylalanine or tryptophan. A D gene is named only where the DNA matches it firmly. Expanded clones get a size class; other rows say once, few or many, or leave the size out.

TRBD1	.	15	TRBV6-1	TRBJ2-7	TGTGCCAGCAGTAAAACAGGGGGCGCATCCCACGAGCAGTACTTC	CASSKTGGASHEQYF
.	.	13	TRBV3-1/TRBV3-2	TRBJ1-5	TGTGCCAGCAGCCAAGAGTCATGGCAGCCCCAGCATTTT	CASSQESWQPQHF
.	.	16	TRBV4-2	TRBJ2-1	TGTGCCAGCAGCCAAGAGAAGGACGATCCCTTCGATGAGCAGTTCTTC	CASSQEKDDPFDEQFF
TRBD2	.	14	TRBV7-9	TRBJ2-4	TGTGCCAGCAGTCCGGCGGGAGTCGGAAACATTCAGTACTTC	CASSPAGVGNIQYF
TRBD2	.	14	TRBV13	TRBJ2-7	TGTGCCAGCAGCTTATCGGAGCGGGAGAACGAGCAGTACTTC	CASSLSERENEQYF
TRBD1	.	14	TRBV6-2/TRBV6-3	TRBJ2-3	TGTGCCAGCAGCAGGGGGTCCCGGACAGATACGCAGTATTTT	CASSRGSRTDTQYF
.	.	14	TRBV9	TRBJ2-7	TGTGCCAGCAGCGTTAACCAGATAGGGGTGCGGCAGTACTTC	CASSVNQIGVRQYF
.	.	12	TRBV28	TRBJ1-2	TGTGCCAGCAGTTTGGGGGGCGATGGCTACACCTTC	CASSLGGDGYTF
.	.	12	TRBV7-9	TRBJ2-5	TGTGCCAGCAGCTTGGGTATGGAGACCCAGTACTTC	CASSLGMETQYF
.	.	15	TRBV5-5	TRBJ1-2	TGTGCCAGCAAGGGGCTGGGGGGCGCTAACTATGGCTACACCTTC	CASKGLGGANYGYTF
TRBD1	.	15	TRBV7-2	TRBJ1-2	TGTGCCAGCAGCTTGTTATTGGGACAGTTTTATGGCTACACCTTC	CASSLLLGQFYGYTF
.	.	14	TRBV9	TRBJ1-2	TGTGCCAGCAGGCCAACCGGGACGGCAATGGGCTACACCTTC	CASRPTGTAMGYTF
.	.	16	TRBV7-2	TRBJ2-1	TGTGCCAGCAGCTTCCGTTCGGGGCGGGTTTACAATGAGCAGTTCTTC	CASSFRSGRVYNEQFF
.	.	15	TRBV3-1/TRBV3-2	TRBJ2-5	TGTGCCAGCAGCTTGACAGTGGTAGCGAGAGAGACCCAGTACTTC	CASSLTVVARETQYF
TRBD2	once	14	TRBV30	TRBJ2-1	TGTGCCAAACCACTAGCGCGAACCTACAATGAGCAGTTCTTC	CAKPLARTYNEQFF
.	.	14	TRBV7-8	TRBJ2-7	TGTGCCAGCAGCTTTGAAAGGATCTCCTACGAGCAGTACTTC	CASSFERISYEQYF